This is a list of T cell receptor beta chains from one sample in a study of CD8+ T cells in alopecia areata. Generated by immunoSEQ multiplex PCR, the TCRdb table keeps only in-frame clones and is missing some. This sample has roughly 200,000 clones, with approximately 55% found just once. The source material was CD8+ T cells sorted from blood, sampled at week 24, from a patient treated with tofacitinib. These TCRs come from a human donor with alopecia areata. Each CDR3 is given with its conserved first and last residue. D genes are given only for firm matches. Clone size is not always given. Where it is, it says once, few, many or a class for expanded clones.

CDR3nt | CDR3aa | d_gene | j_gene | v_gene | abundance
TGTGCCAGTAGTTCCTACCCACGGGATAACTATGGCTACACCTTC | CASSSYPRDNYGYTF | - | TRBJ1-2 | TRBV19 | -
TGCGCCAGCAGCCAAGACTGGGCAGGGTCGATAACCGGGGAGCTGTTTTTT | CASSQDWAGSITGELFF | - | TRBJ2-2 | TRBV4-3 | few
TGTGCCAGCAGCCAATTGGACAACTCCTACGAGCAGTACTTC | CASSQLDNSYEQYF | - | TRBJ2-7 | TRBV5-4 | once
TGTGCCAGTAGTATGGGGAACACTGAAGCTTTCTTT | CASSMGNTEAFF | - | TRBJ1-1 | TRBV19 | -
TGTGCCAGCAGGACAGGGTTGTACACTGAAGCTTTCTTT | CASRTGLYTEAFF | TRBD1 | TRBJ1-1 | TRBV25-1 | -
TGCAGCGTTGAAGATGGGTACAGGGAAGGGAATGAGCAGTTCTTC | CSVEDGYREGNEQFF | - | TRBJ2-1 | TRBV29-1 | few
TGCAGCGTTTTGGGGCTGACGGACACTGAAGCTTTCTTT | CSVLGLTDTEAFF | - | TRBJ1-1 | TRBV29-1 | -
TGTGCCAGCAGTTGGACTAATGAAAAACTGTTTTTT | CASSWTNEKLFF | - | TRBJ1-4 | TRBV6-6 | few
TGCGCCAGCAGCCAAGACACCGGGACAGAGAACACTGAAGCTTTCTTT | CASSQDTGTENTEAFF | TRBD1 | TRBJ1-1 | TRBV4-3 | once
TGCGCCAGCAGCCAAGATGCAGGGAACGGGGAGCTGTTTTTT | CASSQDAGNGELFF | - | TRBJ2-2 | TRBV4-3 | few
TGTGCCAGCAGCCCAACGGGACAGGGAACAGATACGCAGTATTTT | CASSPTGQGTDTQYF | TRBD1 | TRBJ2-3 | TRBV9 | -
TGTGCCACCAGCGCAGGGTTTGAGCAGTTCTTC | CATSAGFEQFF | - | TRBJ2-1 | TRBV15 | -
TGTGCCAGCAGCCAGCAACGTTGGGTGGAGCAGTACTTC | CASSQQRWVEQYF | - | TRBJ2-7 | TRBV14 | -
TGTGCCACCAGCAGATCATCCGGGACAGGGGTAGGGGTTCAGCCCCAGCATTTT | CATSRSSGTGVGVQPQHF | TRBD1 | TRBJ1-5 | TRBV15 | -
TGTGCCAGCAGCGTAGCCTCTGAGGTCAGCTCCTACAATGAGCAGTTCTTC | CASSVASEVSSYNEQFF | - | TRBJ2-1 | TRBV11-2 | -
TGTGCCAGCAGCCAGGAGGGGACTGGTGGCTACACCTTC | CASSQEGTGGYTF | - | TRBJ1-2 | TRBV14 | few
TGCAGCGCCCCCGGGACAGGGAACTATGGCTACACCTTC | CSAPGTGNYGYTF | TRBD1 | TRBJ1-2 | TRBV29-1 | -
TGTGCCAGCAGCTCCCCGACGCGGCGGGGTTACGAGCAGTACTTC | CASSSPTRRGYEQYF | - | TRBJ2-7 | TRBV7-2 | -
TGTGCCAGCTCACCAGGGCAAGAGCAGTACTTC | CASSPGQEQYF | - | TRBJ2-7 | TRBV18 | -
TGTGCCAGCAGCTTGGGGTATGAAGGCTACACCTTC | CASSLGYEGYTF | - | TRBJ1-2 | TRBV5-6 | -
TGTGCCAGCTCACCACTGGACCCGGCAGGGTTGGAGACCCAGTACTTC | CASSPLDPAGLETQYF | - | TRBJ2-5 | TRBV18 | -
TGTGCCAGCAGCTACAGGGGCGCTGAAGCTTTCTTT | CASSYRGAEAFF | TRBD1 | TRBJ1-1 | TRBV5-6 | few
TGCAGCGTTCCGGGTCACAATTCCTATGGCTACACCTTC | CSVPGHNSYGYTF | - | TRBJ1-2 | TRBV29-1 | -
TGCAGTGGGACGGGTAGATCACCCCTCCACTTT | CSGTGRSPLHF | - | TRBJ1-6 | TRBV20-1 | -
TGTGCCACCAGCAGAGATCGGAGCGGGGAGCTGTTTTTT | CATSRDRSGELFF | - | TRBJ2-2 | TRBV15 | few
TGTGCCAGCAGTTTATCCCGCGGGTACAGGGCCTACGAGCAGTACTTC | CASSLSRGYRAYEQYF | - | TRBJ2-7 | TRBV27 | -
TGCGCCAGCAGTCAAGGGTGGGACATCGCCTACGAGCAGTACTTC | CASSQGWDIAYEQYF | - | TRBJ2-7 | TRBV23-1 | few